One sample yielded the 23 T cell receptor beta chains listed below, sequenced in a study of regulatory T cells in long-lasting Graves disease. To make TCR beta libraries, researchers used iRepertoire HTBI primers and Arm-PCR of CDR3 regions. TCRdb passed the multiplex PCR reads through MiXCR, listing each CDR3 protein once. Found here are 250,000 or so distinct CDR3 sequences, roughly 21% of them singletons; the top ten hold 14%. The time point is: newly diagnosed GD, antithyroid drugs for less than 3 months. From PBMCs, RNA was extracted and then used to make the TCR library. Sequenced here: peripheral blood mononuclear cells (PBMCs), sampled at new diagnosis, from a patient treated with antithyroid drugs. These TCRs come from a female donor with Graves disease.

The chain joins TRBV11-2 to TRBJ2-1; 8 bases agree with TRBD2. Germline trimming cut 3 bases from V and 3 bases from J; bases unmatched to any gene: 13. The CDR3 is 18 amino acids. Germline CDR1 is SGHAT and CDR2 is FQNNGV. The DNA of the CDR3 is TGTGCCAGCAGCTTGACGGGAGGGCTACAGGGCCTCTACAATGAGCAGTTCTTC. Amino acids: CASSLTGGLQGLYNEQFF.

This clonotype was detected many times. V usage is TRBV20-1 and J usage is TRBJ2-5, with 8 bases aligning to TRBD2. Germline lookup yields CDR1 DFQATT and CDR2 SNEGSKA (reference sequence). The CDR3 is 16 residues long. The V and J ends lost 1 base and 2 bases, in that order; junction bases with no gene match: 9. For the CDR3, the DNA is TGCAGTGCTAGAGCCACTAGCGGAGGAGGACAAGAGACCCAGTACTTC. Translating gives CSARATSGGGQETQYF.

This clonotype showed up just a few times. The chain employs TRBV12-3 or TRBV12-4 and TRBJ1-1, with D possibly matching TRBD1 (6 bases). The CDR3 extends over 14 amino acids. Trimming removed 6 bases at V and 1 base at J, with 12 bases between. The CDR3: CASRPRTENTEAFF. The CDR3 nucleotides read TGTGCCAGCAGACCTAGGACAGAGAACACTGAAGCTTTCTTT.

This chain uses TRBV24-1 with TRBJ2-3; the match to TRBD2 covers 12 bases. Trimming at V came to 0 bases and at J to 2 bases, leaving 2 bases not matched to a gene. Looked up from germline, CDR1 is KGHDR and CDR2 is SFDVKD. The CDR3 is made up of 17 amino acids. CDR3 bases: TGTGCCACCAGTGATTTGCTAGCGGGGGGGCTCACAGATACGCAGTATTTT. It specifies CATSDLLAGGLTDTQYF.

This clonotype was detected many times. The chain is built from TRBV10-2 and TRBJ1-5, with D perhaps TRBD1 (6 bases). V lost 2 bases and J 7 bases, leaving 9 bases between the germline ends. Germline V gene lookup returns CDR1 WSHSY and CDR2 SAAADI. This CDR3 spans 13 amino acids. CDR3 sequence: CASSEAGAQPQHF. As DNA, the CDR3 is TGCGCCAGCAGTGAGGCAGGGGCACAGCCCCAGCATTTT.

This clonotype was found many times. The chain links TRBV12-5 to TRBJ2-1; 12 bases are shared with TRBD2. Germline CDR1 reads LGHNT; CDR2 reads FRNRAP. With V trimmed by 6 bases and J by 4 bases, 10 bases remained unmatched. CDR3 size: 17 residues. The CDR3 reads CASGSPGLAGWYNEQFF. The CDR3 nucleotides are TGTGCTAGTGGCTCACCAGGACTAGCGGGATGGTACAATGAGCAGTTCTTC.

This chain links TRBV19 with TRBJ2-1; D call uncertain. Germline values: CDR1 LNHDA, CDR2 SQIVND (reference sequence). The CDR3 is 10 residues long. The V and J ends lost 8 bases and 1 base respectively, with 0 bases between them. In DNA, the CDR3 is TGTGCCAGTTCCTACAATGAGCAGTTCTTC. Its protein product is CASSYNEQFF.

This clonotype appeared many times. The V call is TRBV6-2 or TRBV6-3, the J call TRBJ2-7; D remains unclear. The CDR3 has 13 residues. Trimming pared 2 bases from V and 2 bases from J, leaving 7 bases between. Germline V gene data show CDR1 as MNHEY and CDR2 as SVGEGT. CDR3 DNA sequence: TGTGCCAGCAGTTACAGTCCCACCTACGAGCAGTACTTC. It is translated as CASSYSPTYEQYF.

This clonotype was seen a single time. A far bigger clonotype differs at one base, so this is likely a read error. The chain combines TRBV28 with TRBJ2-3; 8 bases are a match to TRBD2. The DNA matches TRBJ2-5 better at its end, which makes the J call doubtful. CDR3 length equals 15 residues. From germline, CDR1 is MDHEN and CDR2 SYDVKM. As DNA, the CDR3 is TGTGCCAGCAGTCTCTACGGGGGGGCCCCAGAGACCCAGTACTTC. It yields the protein CASSLYGGAPETQYF.

This clonotype was seen only a few times. The chain joins TRBV7-2 to TRBJ1-6; no definite D call. CDR3 length equals 16 residues. Trimming took off 2 bases at V and 9 bases at J, with 17 bases between the two ends. CDR1 and CDR2 from the germline V gene are SGHTA and FQGNSA. The DNA for the CDR3 is TGTGCCAGCAGCTTACTACAGCTGCCCCTCCGTTCACCCCTCCACTTT. This sequence encodes CASSLLQLPLRSPLHF. Using reference TRBV7-2 and TRBJ1-6 for the parts outside the CDR3, the full variable domain is GAGVSQSPSNKVTEKGKDVELRCDPISGHTALYWYRQSLGQGLEFLIYFQGNSAPDKSGLPSDRFSAERTGGSVSTLTIQRTQQEDSAVYLCASSLLQLPLRSPLHFGNGTRLTVT.

J is TRBJ1-2 and V is TRBV5-6; the D is unclear. V gave up 2 bases and J gave up 2 bases, with 13 bases separating them. CDR1 is SGHDT, CDR2 YYEEEE, per germline. The CDR3 sequence is 15 residues long. CDR3 amino acids: CASSLSSLLNYGYTF. The CDR3 DNA follows: TGTGCCAGCAGCTTATCTTCCCTCTTGAACTATGGCTACACCTTC.

This clonotype was detected many times. This rearrangement joins TRBV30 to TRBJ1-2; weak D call: TRBD1 (5 bases). Germline CDR1 and CDR2: GTSNPN and SVGIG (reference sequence). V lost 8 bases to trimming and J lost 2 bases, with 15 bases between them. This CDR3 region has 13 residues. CDR3 in DNA: TGTGCCGTTGCCGGGGCCTTCAACTATGGCTACACCTTC. Its translation: CAVAGAFNYGYTF.

A few counts support this clonotype. The rearrangement links TRBV20-1 to TRBJ2-6; either TRBD1 or TRBD2 may supply D (6 bases each). This CDR3 is 18 amino acids long. Germline V gives CDR1 DFQATT, CDR2 SNEGSKA (reference sequence). V was clipped by 0 bases and J by 0 bases, with 15 bases between them. The DNA of the CDR3 is TGCAGTGCTAGAGAGAGGGGGGTTAGCGGCTCTGGGGCCAACGTCCTGACTTTC. Translated, it gives CSARERGVSGSGANVLTF.

The rearrangement uses TRBV28 and TRBJ2-7, with D perhaps matching TRBD1 (7 bases). CDR3 length: 16 amino acids. The germline V and J ends were trimmed by 8 bases and 7 bases, with 27 bases remaining between them. Per germline, CDR1 MDHEN and CDR2 SYDVKM. The CDR3 nucleotides are TGTGCCAGCCACTCCCCGGCGACAGGGAGGATAGGGGAGCAGTACTTC. Translating it yields CASHSPATGRIGEQYF.

This clonotype was picked up many times. This chain links TRBV6-2 or TRBV6-3 with TRBJ2-3; D is ambiguous. CDR3 length: 12 residues. Trimming stripped 2 bases from V and 4 bases from J, with 4 bases between. Germline CDR1 is MNHEY and CDR2 is SVGEGT. In nucleotides, the CDR3 is TGTGCCAGCAGTTACCGCGCAGATACGCAGTATTTT. Its protein product is CASSYRADTQYF.

This chain joins TRBV7-9 and TRBJ2-7; 13 bases are shared with TRBD2. From germline, CDR1 is SEHNR and CDR2 FQNEAQ (reference sequence). The CDR3 consists of 13 residues. The V segment lost 8 bases and the J segment 5 bases; nucleotides outside the gene matches: 3. The CDR3 region has the DNA TGTGCCAGCCGGACTAGCGGGAGCGACGAGCAGTACTTC. It codes for CASRTSGSDEQYF.

In this sample, this clonotype turned up a few times. The J gene is TRBJ1-5, the V gene TRBV19, with D perhaps matching TRBD1 (5 bases). Trimming removed 3 bases from V and 7 bases from J, with 13 bases in between. This CDR3 has 14 amino acids. Per germline, CDR1 LNHDA and CDR2 SQIVND (reference sequence). The CDR3 coding sequence is TGTGCCAGTAGTATCGGGGGTAGGGGCCAGCCCCAGCATTTT. Translation gives CASSIGGRGQPQHF.

Many counts were recorded for this clonotype. The J gene is TRBJ1-1, the V gene TRBV7-9, with D unresolved. This CDR3 has 15 residues. The V gene lost 7 bases and the J gene lost 1 base, with 16 bases spanning the gap. Germline lookup yields CDR1 SEHNR and CDR2 FQNEAQ (reference sequence). The CDR3 loop reads CASNILETANTEAFF. The CDR3 DNA reads as TGTGCCAGCAACATTTTGGAAACAGCGAACACTGAAGCTTTCTTT.

For this clonotype: It may be a read error: a sequence one base away is much more abundant. This sequence joins TRBV7-9 and TRBJ2-2, with unresolved D. The CDR3 covers 15 residues. The V end was cut by 4 bases, the J end by 2 bases, with 11 bases between. Germline CDR1 and CDR2: SEHNR and FQNEAQ (reference sequence). The chain's CDR3 is CASSSSSFNTGELFF. As DNA, the CDR3 is TGTGCCAGCAGCTCATCCAGCTTCAACACCGGGGAGCTGTTTTTT.

The rearrangement uses TRBV11-3 and TRBJ2-7, with 8 bases aligning to TRBD2. The germline CDR1 and CDR2 sequences are SGHNT and YENEEA. With 5 bases clipped from V and 2 bases from J, the junction kept 2 bases outside the gene matches. The CDR3 length is 13 residues. CDR3 protein: CASSRAGAYEQYF. In nucleotides, the CDR3 is TGTGCCAGCAGCAGAGCGGGAGCCTACGAGCAGTACTTC.

This clonotype was seen only a few times. The chain employs TRBV28 and TRBJ2-2, with D unresolved. This CDR3 has 14 amino acids. With 5 bases removed from V and 0 bases from J, the gap between germline ends came to 7 bases. Germline CDR1 is MDHEN and CDR2 is SYDVKM. The CDR3 protein is CASSRLANTGELFF. In DNA form, the CDR3 reads TGTGCCAGCAGTAGACTCGCGAACACCGGGGAGCTGTTTTTT.

This clonotype was counted ten times or more. The genes are TRBV18 and TRBJ2-3; possibly TRBD2 for D (6 bases). The CDR3 runs to 15 residues. Germline assignment: CDR1 KGHSH and CDR2 LQKENI. The V end was cut by 5 bases, the J end by 5 bases, with 17 bases between. The CDR3 bases are TGTGCCAGCTCAACCGGGAGCACCTCCGGAGATACGCAGTATTTT. It translates to CASSTGSTSGDTQYF.

As regards this clonotype: A far larger clone is a single base away, which makes a read error likely. V and J are TRBV7-9 and TRBJ2-1; TRBD2 aligns across 11 bases. The CDR3 covers 16 residues. Germline V gene lookup returns CDR1 SEHNR and CDR2 FQNEAQ (reference sequence). The CDR3 DNA reads as TGTGCCAGCAGCTTAGATTTTACTAGCGGGAGAAATGAGCGGTTCTTC. Amino acid sequence: CASSLDFTSGRNERFF.